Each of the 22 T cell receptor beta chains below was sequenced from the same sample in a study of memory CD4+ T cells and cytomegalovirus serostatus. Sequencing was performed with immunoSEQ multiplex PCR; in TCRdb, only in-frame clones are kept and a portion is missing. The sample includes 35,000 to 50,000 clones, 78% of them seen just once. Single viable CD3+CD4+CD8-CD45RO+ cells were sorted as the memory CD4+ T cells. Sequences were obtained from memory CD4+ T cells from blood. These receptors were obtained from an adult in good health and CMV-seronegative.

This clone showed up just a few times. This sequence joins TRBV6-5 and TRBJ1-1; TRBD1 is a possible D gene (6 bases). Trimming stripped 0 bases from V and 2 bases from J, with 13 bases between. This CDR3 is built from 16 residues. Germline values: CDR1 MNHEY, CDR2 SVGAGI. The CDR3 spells CASSYSIGGGNTEAFF. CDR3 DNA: TGTGCCAGCAGTTACTCCATCGGGGGCGGAAACACTGAAGCTTTCTTT.

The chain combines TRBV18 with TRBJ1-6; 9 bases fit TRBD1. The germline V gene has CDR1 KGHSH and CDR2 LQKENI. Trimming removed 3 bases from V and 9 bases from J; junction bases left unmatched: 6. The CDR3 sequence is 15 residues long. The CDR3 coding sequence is TGTGCCAGCTCACCCTTGGGACAGGGACTTTCACCCCTCCACTTT. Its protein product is CASSPLGQGLSPLHF.

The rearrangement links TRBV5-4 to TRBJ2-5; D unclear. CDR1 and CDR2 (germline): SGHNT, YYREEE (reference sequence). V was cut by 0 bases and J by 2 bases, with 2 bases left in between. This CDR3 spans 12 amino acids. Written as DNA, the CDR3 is TGTGCCAGCAGCTTGGATCAAGAGACCCAGTACTTC. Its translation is CASSLDQETQYF.

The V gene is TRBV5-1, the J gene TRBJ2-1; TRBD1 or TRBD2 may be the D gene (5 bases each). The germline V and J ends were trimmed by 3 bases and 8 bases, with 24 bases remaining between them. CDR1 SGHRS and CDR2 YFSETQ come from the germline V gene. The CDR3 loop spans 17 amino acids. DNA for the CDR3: TGCGCCAGCAGCTCGGATGGGACCGGGCTTAACTGGGATGAGCAGTTCTTC. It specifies CASSSDGTGLNWDEQFF.

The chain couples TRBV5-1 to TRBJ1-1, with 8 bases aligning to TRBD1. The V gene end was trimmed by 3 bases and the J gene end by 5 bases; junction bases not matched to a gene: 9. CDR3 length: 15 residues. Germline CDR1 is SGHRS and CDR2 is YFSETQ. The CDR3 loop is CASSSNGQGGTEAFF. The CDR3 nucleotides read TGCGCCAGCAGCTCAAATGGACAGGGAGGTACTGAAGCTTTCTTT. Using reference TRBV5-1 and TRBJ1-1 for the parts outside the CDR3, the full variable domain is KAGVTQTPRYLIKTRGQQVTLSCSPISGHRSVSWYQQTPGQGLQFLFEYFSETQRNKGNFPGRFSGRQFSNSRSEMNVSTLELGDSALYLCASSSNGQGGTEAFFGQGTRLTVV.

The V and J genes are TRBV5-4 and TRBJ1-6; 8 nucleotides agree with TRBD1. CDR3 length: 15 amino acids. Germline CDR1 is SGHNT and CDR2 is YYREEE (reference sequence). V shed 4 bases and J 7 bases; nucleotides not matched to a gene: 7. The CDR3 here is CASSIDRGGNSPLHF. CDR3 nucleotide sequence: TGTGCCAGCAGCATAGACAGGGGTGGGAATTCACCCCTCCACTTT.

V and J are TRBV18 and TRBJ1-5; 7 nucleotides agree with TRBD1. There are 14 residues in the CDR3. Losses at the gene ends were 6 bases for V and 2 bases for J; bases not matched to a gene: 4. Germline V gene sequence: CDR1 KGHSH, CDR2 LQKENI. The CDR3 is CASSRDSRNQPQHF. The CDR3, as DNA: TGTGCCAGCTCCCGGGACAGTCGCAATCAGCCCCAGCATTTT.

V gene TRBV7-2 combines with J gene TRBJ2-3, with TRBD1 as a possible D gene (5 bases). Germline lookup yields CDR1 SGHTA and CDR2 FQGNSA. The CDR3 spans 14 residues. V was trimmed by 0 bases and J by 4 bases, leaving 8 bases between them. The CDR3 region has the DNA TGTGCCAGCAGCTTAGCGCGCAGGGCAGATACGCAGTATTTT. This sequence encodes CASSLARRADTQYF.

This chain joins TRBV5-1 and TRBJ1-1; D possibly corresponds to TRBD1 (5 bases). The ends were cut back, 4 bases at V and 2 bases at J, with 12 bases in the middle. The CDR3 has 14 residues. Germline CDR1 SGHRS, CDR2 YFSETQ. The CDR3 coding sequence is TGCGCCAGCAGCCCGGGGGACGGAAACACTGAAGCTTTCTTT. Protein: CASSPGDGNTEAFF.

The DNA for the CDR3 is TGTGCCAGCAGCTTTTTTCTCAACACTGAAGCTTTCTTT. Residues: CASSFFLNTEAFF. V is TRBV7-9 and J is TRBJ1-1; no firm D call. Germline V CDR1 and CDR2: SEHNR, FQNEAQ (reference sequence). This CDR3 contains 13 residues. V was cut by 3 bases and J by 2 bases, with 7 bases left in between.

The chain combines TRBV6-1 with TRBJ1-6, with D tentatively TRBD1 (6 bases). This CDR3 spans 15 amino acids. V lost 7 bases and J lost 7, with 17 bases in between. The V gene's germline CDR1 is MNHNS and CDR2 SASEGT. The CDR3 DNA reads TGTGCCAGCAACAAACAGGGAGGCGGAAATTCACCCCTCCACTTT. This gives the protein CASNKQGGGNSPLHF.

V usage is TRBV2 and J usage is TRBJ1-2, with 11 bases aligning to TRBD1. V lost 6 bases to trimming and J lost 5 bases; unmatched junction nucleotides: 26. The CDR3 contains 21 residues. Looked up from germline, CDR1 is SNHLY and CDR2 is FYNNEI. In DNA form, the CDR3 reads TGTGCCAGCAGCACCGAAAGAGTCCAAACCGGGACAGGGGGTTTTTGGTATGGCTACACCTTC. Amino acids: CASSTERVQTGTGGFWYGYTF.

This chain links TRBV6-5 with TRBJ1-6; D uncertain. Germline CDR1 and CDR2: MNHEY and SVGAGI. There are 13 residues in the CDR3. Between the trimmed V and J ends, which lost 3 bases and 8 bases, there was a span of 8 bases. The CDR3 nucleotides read TGTGCCAGCAGTTATATTGAGGATTCACCCCTCCACTTT. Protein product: CASSYIEDSPLHF.

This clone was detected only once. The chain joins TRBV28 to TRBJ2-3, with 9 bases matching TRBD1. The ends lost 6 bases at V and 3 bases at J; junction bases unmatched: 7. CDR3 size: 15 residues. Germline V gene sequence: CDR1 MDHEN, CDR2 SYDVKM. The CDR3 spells CASREQGARTDTQYF. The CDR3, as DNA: TGTGCCAGCAGGGAACAGGGGGCAAGGACAGATACGCAGTATTTT.

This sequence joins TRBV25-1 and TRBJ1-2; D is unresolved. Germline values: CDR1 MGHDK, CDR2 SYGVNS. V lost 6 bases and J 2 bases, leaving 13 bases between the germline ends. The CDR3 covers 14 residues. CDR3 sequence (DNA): TGTGCCAGCAGCCCACCCGGTGAGAACTATGGCTACACCTTC. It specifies CASSPPGENYGYTF.

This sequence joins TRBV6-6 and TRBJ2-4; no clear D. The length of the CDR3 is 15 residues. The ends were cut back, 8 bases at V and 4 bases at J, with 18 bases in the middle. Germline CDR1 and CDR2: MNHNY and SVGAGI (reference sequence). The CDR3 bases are TGTGCCAGCGCTAGAGGAGACACCGGGAAAAACATTCAGTACTTC. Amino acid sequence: CASARGDTGKNIQYF.

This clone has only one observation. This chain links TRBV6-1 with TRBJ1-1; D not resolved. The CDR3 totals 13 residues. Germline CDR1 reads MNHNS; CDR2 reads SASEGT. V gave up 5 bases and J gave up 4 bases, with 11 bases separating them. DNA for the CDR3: TGTGCCAGCAGTTTCACATCTGGCACTGAAGCTTTCTTT. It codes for CASSFTSGTEAFF.

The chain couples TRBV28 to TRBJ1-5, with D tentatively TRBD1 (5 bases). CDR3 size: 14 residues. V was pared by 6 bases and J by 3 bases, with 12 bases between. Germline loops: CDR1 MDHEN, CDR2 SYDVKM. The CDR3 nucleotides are TGTGCCAGCAGGACAACAGGAGACAATCAGCCCCAGCATTTT. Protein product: CASRTTGDNQPQHF.

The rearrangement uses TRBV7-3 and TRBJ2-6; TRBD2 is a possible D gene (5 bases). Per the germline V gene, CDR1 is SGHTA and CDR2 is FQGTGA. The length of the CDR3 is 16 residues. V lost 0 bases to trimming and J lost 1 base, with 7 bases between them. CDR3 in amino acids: CASSLTGVSGANVLTF. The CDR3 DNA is TGTGCCAGCAGCTTAACCGGGGTTTCTGGGGCCAACGTCCTGACTTTC.

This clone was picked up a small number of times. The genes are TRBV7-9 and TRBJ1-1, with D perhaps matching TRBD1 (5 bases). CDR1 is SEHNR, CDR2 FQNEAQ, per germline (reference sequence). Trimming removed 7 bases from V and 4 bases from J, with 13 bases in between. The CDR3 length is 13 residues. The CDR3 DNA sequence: TGTGCCAGCACGGCGGGGGGTTTCACTGAAGCTTTCTTT. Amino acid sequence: CASTAGGFTEAFF.

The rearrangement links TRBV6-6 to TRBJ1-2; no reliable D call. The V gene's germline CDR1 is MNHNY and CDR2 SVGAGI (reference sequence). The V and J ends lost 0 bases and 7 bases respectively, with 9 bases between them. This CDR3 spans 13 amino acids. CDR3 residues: CASSYSRDSGYTF. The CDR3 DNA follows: TGTGCCAGCAGTTACTCGCGGGATAGTGGCTACACCTTC.

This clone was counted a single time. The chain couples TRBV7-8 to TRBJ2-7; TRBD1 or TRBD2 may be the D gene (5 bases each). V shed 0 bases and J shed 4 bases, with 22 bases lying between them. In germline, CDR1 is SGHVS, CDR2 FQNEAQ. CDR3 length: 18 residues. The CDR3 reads CASSLAKTDQGWGYEQYF. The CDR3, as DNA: TGTGCCAGCAGCTTAGCGAAAACCGACCAAGGGTGGGGGTACGAGCAGTACTTC.